These T cell receptor beta chains were read from a single sample in a study of Ad26.COV2.S vaccination and SARS-CoV-2 variants. Some clones are missing from TCRdb's copy, which holds only in-frame ones; the method was immunoSEQ multiplex PCR. The data hold roughly 350,000 clones, with 88% observed a single time. This specimen was peripheral blood, taken in a trial of Ad26.COV2.S vaccine versus placebo. All receptors come from a person aged 18-60 years who received the Ad26.COV2.S COVID-19 vaccine or a placebo. Each CDR3 is given with its conserved first and last residue. The D gene is left open where the match is weak. Not all rows give a size; the values are once, few, many and, for expanded clones, a class.

TRBJ2-7 | TRBD1 | TRBV6-5 | few | TGTGCCAGCACCACCGGGACAGGGGGCAACGAGCAGTACTTC | CASTTGTGGNEQYF
TRBJ2-1 | NA | TRBV6-5 | NA | TGTGCCAGCAGCACCAGGGGAGGTGAGCAGTTCTTC | CASSTRGGEQFF
TRBJ2-1 | NA | TRBV21-1 | NA | TGTGCCAGCAGCAAAGAGAAAAAGGGGACACGGGCTTGTGACAATGAGCAGTTCTTC | CASSKEKKGTRACDNEQFF
TRBJ2-1 | TRBD2 | TRBV7-8 | NA | TGTGCCAGCAGCTTAGCCGCCGGCGGGGGTACGAGGAGCTCCTACAATGAGCAGTTCTTC | CASSLAAGGGTRSSYNEQFF
TRBJ1-1 | NA | TRBV9 | NA | TGTGCCAGCAGTACAGGGAACTTTATGAACACTGAAGCTTTCTTT | CASSTGNFMNTEAFF
TRBJ1-6 | TRBD1 | TRBV9 | NA | TGTGCCAGCAGCCTAGAGGGACAGCTCGGGGGGAATTCACCCCTCCACTTT | CASSLEGQLGGNSPLHF
TRBJ2-7 | NA | TRBV28 | NA | TGTGCCAGCAGTTGGGACGTAGACGAGCAGTACTTC | CASSWDVDEQYF
TRBJ2-1 | NA | TRBV5-1 | NA | TGCGCCAGCAGCCCCATGAGAATGGGGGCTCGAAACTACAATGAGCAGTTCTTC | CASSPMRMGARNYNEQFF
TRBJ2-1 | TRBD2 | TRBV3-1/TRBV3-2 | NA | TGTGCCAGCAGCCTCGGGACTAGCGGGAGAAAAAATGAGCAGTTCTTC | CASSLGTSGRKNEQFF
TRBJ2-7 | NA | TRBV5-1 | once | TGCGCCAGCAGCTTGGTTGAGCGGGCGCTAAACGAGCAGTACTTC | CASSLVERALNEQYF
TRBJ1-4 | TRBD1 | TRBV6-1 | NA | TGTGCCAGCAGTGGCCTGAAGGGGGCTCTCCCTAGCAATGAAAAACTGTTTTTT | CASSGLKGALPSNEKLFF
TRBJ1-3 | NA | TRBV3-1/TRBV3-2 | NA | TGTGCCAGCAGCAGGGTAGACACCATATATTTT | CASSRVDTIYF
TRBJ2-7 | NA | TRBV18 | once | TGTGCCAGCTCACCACGGTCCGCCTACGAGCAGTACTTC | CASSPRSAYEQYF
TRBJ1-6 | TRBD1 | TRBV4-1 | NA | TGCGCCAGCAGCCAAGATCCCAGGGGGAGTAATTCACCCCTCCACTTT | CASSQDPRGSNSPLHF
TRBJ1-2 | NA | TRBV7-2 | NA | TGTGCCAGCAGCTTACTGGAAGGCAATGGCTACACCTTC | CASSLLEGNGYTF
TRBJ2-1 | TRBD2 | TRBV3-1/TRBV3-2 | NA | TGTGCCAGCAGCCAGACTAGCGGGTTTAATGAGCAGTTCTTC | CASSQTSGFNEQFF
TRBJ2-3 | TRBD1 | TRBV5-1 | few | TGCGCCAGCAGCTTGGAGGGACAGGGGGCCGGAGGACTAAGCACAGATACGCAGTATTTT | CASSLEGQGAGGLSTDTQYF